This TCR beta chain derives from a study of CD8 T cells in Susac syndrome. The study, taken as a whole, reports: That the number of individuals in its TCR sequencing and HLA analysis was relatively small was acknowledged by the study.

Controls comprised healthy donors matched for age and sex. Both CD4+ and CD8+ T cells were negatively isolated, and TEMRA cells underwent FACS enrichment. After extraction with the RNeasy kit, roughly 0.5 to 1 ug of the RNA was reverse transcribed using random hexamers. The TCR beta CDR3 was amplified by immunoSEQ multiplex PCR across 54 Vbeta, 13 Jbeta. TCRdb processed the immunoSEQ multiplex PCR reads anew with MiXCR; each CDR3 protein has one entry. The sample includes approximately 190,000 distinct CDR3 sequences, approximately 93% of them seen just once. Per the germline V gene, CDR1 is LGHNA and CDR2 is YSLEER. Trimming stripped 0 bases from V and 0 bases from J, with 9 bases between. The CDR3 is 16 residues long. This clonotype was seen only a few times. Its antigen remains unknown.

The sample was CD4+ T cells from PBMCs. The J gene is TRBJ2-1, the V gene TRBV4-3; D is unresolved. This TCR derives from a human donor in good health. The DNA of the CDR3 is TGCGCCAGCAGCCAAGATTGGGCAGGCTCCTACAATGAGCAGTTCTTC. Translating it yields CASSQDWAGSYNEQFF.